This T cell receptor (beta chain) was sequenced for a study of blood T cell repertoires in COVID-19. Looking at the study overall: COVID-19 samples, acute and convalescent, were from the United States, Italy and Spain. PBMCs, B-cell-depleted T cells, or T cells were the source of the cDNA or gDNA that made up the material.

Data came from immunoSEQ multiplex PCR; TCRdb stores just in-frame clones and leaves some out. The sample records fewer than 350,000 clones, around nine tenths being singletons. The V end was cut by 4 bases, the J end by 0 bases, with 11 bases between. CDR3 length equals 15 residues. Germline CDR1 reads SGDLS; CDR2 reads YYNGEE. Patients at the Seattle site were enrolled during active infection and followed longitudinally. Sequencing input: peripheral blood. This clonotype was obtained from a woman aged 55 to 70 with COVID-19, enrolled during active disease. V usage is TRBV9 and J usage is TRBJ1-3; possible D gene TRBD1, 5 bases. The CDR3 spells CASSRQPSSGNTIYF. CDR3 nucleotide sequence: TGTGCCAGCAGCCGACAGCCCAGCTCTGGAAACACCATATATTTT.